This T cell receptor beta chain was observed in a study of blood T cell repertoires in COVID-19. As for the study in general: Samples of COVID-19 (acute and convalescent) were obtained from the United States, Italy and Spain. Sources were T cells, B-cell-depleted T cells, or PBMCs; the material itself was cDNA or gDNA.

In the authors' methods: Amplified reference gene primers provided the basis for estimating nucleated cell counts. Here immunoSEQ multiplex PCR was the method, and the copy in TCRdb shows in-frame clones only, minus some. The V and J calls and clone size were taken over from that table, and D and trimming were inferred from the DNA. The sample has over 45,000 clones; 70% to 85% are singletons. Material: peripheral blood. This TCR was recovered from a man in his sixties or seventies with active COVID-19.

The CDR3 bases are TGTGCCAGCAGCCCCATAGCGGGAGCCCTCCCGTCGCCCCAGTACTTC. Its translation is CASSPIAGALPSPQYF. V usage is TRBV7-2 and J usage is TRBJ2-5, with 9 bases matching TRBD2. The V gene's germline CDR1 is SGHTA and CDR2 FQGNSA. The CDR3 spans 16 residues. V lost 5 bases to trimming and J lost 9 bases; unmatched junction nucleotides: 16.